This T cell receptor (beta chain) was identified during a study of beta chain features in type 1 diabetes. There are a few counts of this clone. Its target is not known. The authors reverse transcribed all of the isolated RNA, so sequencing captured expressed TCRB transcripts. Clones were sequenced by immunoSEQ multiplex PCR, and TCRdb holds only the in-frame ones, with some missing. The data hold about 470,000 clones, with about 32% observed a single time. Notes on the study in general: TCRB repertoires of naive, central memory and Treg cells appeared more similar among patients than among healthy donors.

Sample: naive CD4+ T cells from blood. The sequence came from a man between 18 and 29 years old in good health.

The CDR3 protein is CSVDTGGRVNTEAFF. The CDR3 nucleotides are TGCAGCGTAGACACAGGGGGTCGGGTGAACACTGAAGCTTTCTTT. The V gene is TRBV29-1, the J gene TRBJ1-1, with 8 bases fitting TRBD1. This CDR3 comprises 15 residues. Germline CDR1 and CDR2: SQVTM and ANQGSEA. V trimming: 6 bases; J trimming: 0 bases; junction bases outside the gene matches: 9.